The present T cell receptor (beta chain) was sequenced within a study of control samples from healthy donors and cancer patients. This CDR3 has 15 amino acids. The V and J ends lost 1 base and 3 bases respectively, with 13 bases between them. The germline CDR1 and CDR2 sequences are LGHDT and YNNKEL (reference sequence). Here immunoSEQ multiplex PCR was the method, and the copy in TCRdb shows in-frame clones only, minus some. The table lists approximately 50,000 clones, 87% of them singletons, with around 15% in the top ten. This clonotype originated in a man aged 55 to 70 with head and neck cancer. This chain links TRBV3-1 (or the pseudogene TRBV3-2) with TRBJ2-7; D possibly corresponds to TRBD1 (6 bases). Sequences were obtained from PBMCs. For the CDR3, the DNA is TGTGCCAGCAGCCAAGGGACAGCGATATTCTACGAGCAGTACTTC. Translating gives CASSQGTAIFYEQYF.